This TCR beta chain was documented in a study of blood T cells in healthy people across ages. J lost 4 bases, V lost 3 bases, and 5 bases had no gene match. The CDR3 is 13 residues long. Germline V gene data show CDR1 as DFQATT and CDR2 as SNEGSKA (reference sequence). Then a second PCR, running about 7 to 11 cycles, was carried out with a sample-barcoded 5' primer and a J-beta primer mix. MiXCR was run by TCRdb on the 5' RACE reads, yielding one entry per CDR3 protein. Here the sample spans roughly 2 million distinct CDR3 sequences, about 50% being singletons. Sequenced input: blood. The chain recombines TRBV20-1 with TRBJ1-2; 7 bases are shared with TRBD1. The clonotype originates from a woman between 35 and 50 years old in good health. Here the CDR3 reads CSASQGEGYGYTF. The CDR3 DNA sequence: TGCAGTGCTAGTCAGGGGGAGGGCTATGGCTACACCTTC.